The entry that follows covers one T cell receptor (beta chain) sequence. Its matching antigen is unknown. Before the COVID-19 pandemic, during about 2011-2019, CD4+ T cells were taken from unexposed donors. After nine to ten days of culture, CD4+ T cells were isolated. The sample comes from a study of CD4 T cells in relation to SARS-CoV-2 and coronaviruses. Germline CDR1 reads SGHTA; CDR2 reads FQGNSA. V dropped 3 bases and J dropped 3; count of bases not matched to a gene: 4. The CDR3 has 15 amino acids. The assay was immunoSEQ multiplex PCR, and TCRdb's table has in-frame clones only and misses some. This sample has fewer than 25,000 clones, with approximately 72% found just once.

The specimen sequenced was CD4+ T cells from PBMCs, cultured in vitro. The gene calls are TRBV7-2 and TRBJ2-2; 7 nucleotides match TRBD2. This TCR was recovered from a human donor in good health. Written as DNA, the CDR3 is TGTGCCAGCAGCTTCCGGAGCGGGGACACCGGGGAGCTGTTTTTT. Translated, it gives CASSFRSGDTGELFF.